This TCR beta chain was recovered during a study of Graves' ophthalmopathy and Graves' hyperthyroidism (dated by TCRdb to 2017 to 2018). In the study overall: Peripheral blood was collected at initial diagnosis, prior to any treatment. To tell Graves' ophthalmopathy apart from Graves' hyperthyroidism, and to predict which patients would progress to ophthalmopathy, the study relied on TCR beta repertoire signatures. In total, approximately 140 blood samples were TCR-sequenced: roughly 45 ophthalmopathy, roughly 80 hyperthyroidism and approximately 17 hyperthyroidism-to-ophthalmopathy patients. A discovery set of about a hundred patients (approximately 45 ophthalmopathy, 55 to 60 stable hyperthyroidism) was enrolled to explore V-J signatures distinguishing ophthalmopathy from hyperthyroidism. An independent validation cohort comprised 18 hyperthyroidism patients and around 16 patients who later progressed from hyperthyroidism to ophthalmopathy. In over 5 hyperthyroidism patients, the T-cell repertoire of thyroid tissue was compared with the T-cell repertoire of blood. Following sampling, methimazole starting at 30 mg daily was administered to hyperthyroidism patients, and high-dose intravenous methylprednisolone was administered to ophthalmopathy patients. For training and testing, the approximately 97 patients in the discovery cohort were randomly divided in a 7:3 ratio.

For repertoire sequencing, the TCR beta CDR3 regions were amplified from RNA transcripts. The first round was an RT-PCR using HTBI primers with the Qiagen OneStep RT-PCR kit, and this first round was followed by a second-round multiplex PCR, then size selection and purification. Libraries were sequenced paired-end with 100 bp reads on an Illumina HiSeq2000. Per the original workflow: SOAPnuke was used to process the reads, throwing out any read that had adapters, had uncalled bases, had a mean Phred below 15, or lacked an exact constant-primer or identifier match. High-quality paired reads were merged with COPE v1.2.5. Each unique nucleotide sequence was defined as a clonotype, and clonotypes were aligned to IMGT TRB V, D and J references with MiTCR v1.1. Analysis was restricted to V-J combinations with a frequency above 0.0001, which covered roughly 99% of repertoires. For each V-J combination, a TCR clonal expansion and chaos score was defined as F50 clonal expansion divided by the chaos observed in the TCRdist matrix. Welch's t-statistics and random forest were used to narrow the features down to around 12 V-J combinations, which were then fed into a naive Bayes classifier. Thyroid-blood repertoire similarity was quantified with the Morisita-Horn index. The public reads were run again by TCRdb, first through fastp at Q25 and then through MiXCR, and only productive beta chains were kept. Records with the same CDR3 protein are collapsed into one entry carrying the most frequent genes and DNA. The V and J calls shown here were made by TCRdb, not taken from the authors' results. This sample has 400,000 to 450,000 distinct CDR3 sequences in its table, and roughly 20% of those were observed once. The ten largest clones add up to roughly 3% of the sample.

The V and J ends are trimmed by 3 bases and 7 bases, leaving 13 bases between them. From the germline V gene, CDR1 is SGHTA and CDR2 is FQGNSA. From the cysteine through the phenylalanine, the CDR3 covers 13 amino acids. The entry retains the CDR3 DNA only, 39 bases that are in frame from base 1. This clonotype was counted ten times or more. The specificity of this receptor is unknown. No much larger clonotype is one base removed from it; base qualities were not supplied. A patient counted as having stable hyperthyroidism if there was no progression to ophthalmopathy within 18 months of follow-up. The hyperthyroidism patients were 18 to 65 years old and newly diagnosed, with a disease duration of less than 2 months. Anyone with other autoimmune diseases, uncontrolled infections, pregnancy or lactation was excluded from the study. Clinical symptoms, serum thyroxine, TRAb, thyroid ultrasound and orbital computed tomography formed the basis of the diagnosis. Using Ficoll-Paque density gradient centrifugation, PBMCs were isolated from about 10 ml of fresh peripheral blood. Total RNA was extracted with Trizol reagent and quality-checked on an Agilent 2100 Bioanalyzer.

Overall study results and their limits: Among expanded thyroid clonotypes with frequency above 0.001, most also showed up in blood, which suggests that blood repertoires may reflect the thyroid immune response. No statistical method was used to set the sample size in advance, and the investigators knew which group each participant was assigned to. In cross-validation, the 13-signature model distinguished ophthalmopathy from stable hyperthyroidism with about 89% sensitivity and 81.08% specificity, while in the test set the corresponding values were about 79% and 69%. In validation, the model predicted ophthalmopathy progression with about 71% sensitivity and around 72% specificity; around twelve predicted patients were CT-confirmed with GO in a median of about 6.2 months.

Sequencing input: peripheral blood. This chain joins TRBV7-2 to TRBJ2-7, and possibly TRBD2, on 6 matching bases. The sequence was obtained from a woman aged 18-29 years with stable Graves' hyperthyroidism. Donor details come from another sample of the same person, matched by shared clones. Read as DNA, the sequence is TGTGCCAGCAGCTTGGGCGGGATGGGGGAGCAGTACTTC. This sequence encodes CASSLGGMGEQYF. With all but the CDR3 taken from the reference TRBV7-2 and TRBJ2-7 genes, the full variable domain is: GAGVSQSPSNKVTEKGKDVELRCDPISGHTALYWYRQSLGQGLEFLIYFQGNSAPDKSGLPSDRFSAERTGGSVSTLTIQRTQQEDSAVYLCASSLGGMGEQYFGPGTRLTVT.